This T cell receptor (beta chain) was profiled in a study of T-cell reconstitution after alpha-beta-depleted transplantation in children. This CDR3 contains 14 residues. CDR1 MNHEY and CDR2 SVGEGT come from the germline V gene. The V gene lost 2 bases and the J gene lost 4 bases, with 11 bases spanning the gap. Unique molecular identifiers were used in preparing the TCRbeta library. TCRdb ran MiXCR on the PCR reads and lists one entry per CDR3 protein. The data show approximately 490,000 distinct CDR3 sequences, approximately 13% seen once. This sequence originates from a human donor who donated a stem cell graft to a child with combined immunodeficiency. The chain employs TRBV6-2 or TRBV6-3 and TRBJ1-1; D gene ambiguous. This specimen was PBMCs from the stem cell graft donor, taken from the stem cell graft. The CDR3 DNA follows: TGTGCCAGCAGTTACGTGGGGTCTTTCACTGAAGCTTTCTTT. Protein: CASSYVGSFTEAFF.